This TCR beta chain was identified during a study of cytomegalovirus exposure and HLA in healthy donors. Study-wide background: The Caucasian-associated ancestry cluster contained around four fifths of the 398 genotyped donors.

This clone was picked up a small number of times. Its antigen is unknown. General study findings and limits: Analyses of presence and absence presupposed an approximately uniform sequencing depth across donors.

PCR amplification relied on 60 Vbeta primers (plus 13 Jbeta primers). The method was immunoSEQ multiplex PCR; TCRdb's version includes in-frame clones alone and lacks a portion of them. Found here are 150,000 to 160,000 clones, over 70% of them singletons; the top ten hold under 2.5%. This CDR3 region has 16 residues. Per the germline V gene, CDR1 is SGHRS and CDR2 is YFSETQ. Trimming removed 4 bases at V and 5 bases at J, with 21 bases between. Sequencing was done on a sample of PBMCs. This clonotype was obtained from a man aged 25 to 40 in good health and CMV-seronegative. The genes are TRBV5-1 and TRBJ1-2; TRBD1 might be the D (6 bases). CDR3 protein: CASSRGYFGTKYGYTF. In DNA, the CDR3 is TGCGCCAGCAGCCGTGGGTATTTCGGGACAAAGTATGGCTACACCTTC.